This TCR beta chain was profiled in a study of T cells in tumors after PD-1 blockade. Within the sample, this clone is medium-sized. The CDR3 runs 16 residues. The V end lost 5 bases, the J end lost 0 bases, and 14 bases lay between the germline ends. Germline V lookup: CDR1 KGHSH, CDR2 LQKENI. Clones were read by immunoSEQ multiplex PCR, and TCRdb kept only the in-frame ones, dropping some. The profile shows some 48,000 clones, just under 80% of them singletons. The sequence was collected from a human donor with basal cell carcinoma. The V call is TRBV18, the J call TRBJ1-3; no definite D call. The sample in question was PBMCs, obtained before anti-PD-1 treatment. DNA for the CDR3: TGTGCCAGCTCATTACAACCGACTGACTCTGGAAACACCATATATTTT. Its translation: CASSLQPTDSGNTIYF.